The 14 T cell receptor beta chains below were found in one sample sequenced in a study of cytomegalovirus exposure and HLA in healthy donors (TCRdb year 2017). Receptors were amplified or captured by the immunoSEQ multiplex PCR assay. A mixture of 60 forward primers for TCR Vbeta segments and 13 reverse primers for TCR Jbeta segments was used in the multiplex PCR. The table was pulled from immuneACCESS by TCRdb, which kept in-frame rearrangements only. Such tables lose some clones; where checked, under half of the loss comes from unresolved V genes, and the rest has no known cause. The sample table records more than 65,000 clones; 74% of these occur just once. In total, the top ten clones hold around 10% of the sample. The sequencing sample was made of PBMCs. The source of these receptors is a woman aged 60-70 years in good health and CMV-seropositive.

This CDR3 reads CASSLTSGGPYEQYF. The DNA for the CDR3 is TGTGCCAGCAGCTTAACTAGCGGGGGGCCCTACGAGCAGTACTTC. J is TRBJ2-7 and V is TRBV7-3; the match to TRBD2 covers 10 bases. Losses at the gene ends were 0 bases for V and 2 bases for J; bases not matched to a gene: 1. CDR1 is SGHTA and CDR2 is FQGTGA in the germline V gene. CDR3 length: 15 residues.

In nucleotides, the CDR3 is TGTGCCAGTAGAAGGGACAGCTATGGCTACACCTTC. Translation gives CASRRDSYGYTF. The chain uses TRBV19 and TRBJ1-2; 7 bases are shared with TRBD1. The trim removed 6 bases at V and 4 bases at J, leaving 2 bases unmatched. Germline V gene sequence: CDR1 LNHDA, CDR2 SQIVND (reference sequence). The CDR3 has 12 amino acids.

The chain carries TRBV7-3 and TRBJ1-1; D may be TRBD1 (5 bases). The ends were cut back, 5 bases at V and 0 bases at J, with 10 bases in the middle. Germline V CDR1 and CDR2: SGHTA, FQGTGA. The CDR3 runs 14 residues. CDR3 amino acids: CASSLGGMNTEAFF. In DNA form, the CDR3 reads TGTGCCAGCAGCCTCGGGGGGATGAACACTGAAGCTTTCTTT.

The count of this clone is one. In DNA, the CDR3 is TGTGCCAGCAGCTACTCAGGGGGCTATGGCTACACCTTC. It codes for CASSYSGGYGYTF. J is TRBJ1-2 and V is TRBV7-3; 7 nucleotides agree with TRBD1. The CDR3 is 13 residues long. Germline V CDR1 and CDR2: SGHTA, FQGTGA. V dropped 4 bases and J dropped 4; count of bases not matched to a gene: 3.

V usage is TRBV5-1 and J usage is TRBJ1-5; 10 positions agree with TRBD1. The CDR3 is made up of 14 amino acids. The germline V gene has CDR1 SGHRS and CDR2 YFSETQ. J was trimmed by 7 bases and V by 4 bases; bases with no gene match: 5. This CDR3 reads CASSPTGGYQPQHF. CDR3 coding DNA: TGCGCCAGCAGCCCGACAGGGGGCTACCAGCCCCAGCATTTT. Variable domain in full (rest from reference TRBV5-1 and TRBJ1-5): KAGVTQTPRYLIKTRGQQVTLSCSPISGHRSVSWYQQTPGQGLQFLFEYFSETQRNKGNFPGRFSGRQFSNSRSEMNVSTLELGDSALYLCASSPTGGYQPQHFGDGTRLSIL.

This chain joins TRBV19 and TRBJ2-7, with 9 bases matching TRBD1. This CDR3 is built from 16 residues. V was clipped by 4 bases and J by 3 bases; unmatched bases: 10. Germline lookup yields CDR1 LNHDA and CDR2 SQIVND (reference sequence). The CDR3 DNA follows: TGTGCCAGTAGTACCCTCCCGGGACAGGGCTTCTACGAGCAGTACTTC. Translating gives CASSTLPGQGFYEQYF. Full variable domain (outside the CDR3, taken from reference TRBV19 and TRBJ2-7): DGGITQSPKYLFRKEGQNVTLSCEQNLNHDAMYWYRQDPGQGLRLIYYSQIVNDFQKGDIAEGYSVSREKKESFPLTVTSAQKNPTAFYLCASSTLPGQGFYEQYFGPGTRLTVT.

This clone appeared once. The CDR3, as DNA: TGTGCCAGCAGTCCCGACAGGGGGTCCTATGGCTACACCTTC. It yields the protein CASSPDRGSYGYTF. The gene calls are TRBV6-4 and TRBJ1-2; 9 bases are a match to TRBD1. The CDR3 is made up of 14 amino acids. Germline CDR1 and CDR2: MRHNA and SNTAGT. The ends lost 5 bases at V and 4 bases at J; junction bases unmatched: 5.

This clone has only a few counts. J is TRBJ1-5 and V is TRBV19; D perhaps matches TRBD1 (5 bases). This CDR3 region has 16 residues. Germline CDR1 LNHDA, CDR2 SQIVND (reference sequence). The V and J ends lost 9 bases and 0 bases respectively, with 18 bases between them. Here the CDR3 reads CASQTVELSSNQPQHF. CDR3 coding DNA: TGTGCCAGCCAGACAGTAGAACTTTCTAGCAATCAGCCCCAGCATTTT. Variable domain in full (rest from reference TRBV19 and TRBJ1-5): DGGITQSPKYLFRKEGQNVTLSCEQNLNHDAMYWYRQDPGQGLRLIYYSQIVNDFQKGDIAEGYSVSREKKESFPLTVTSAQKNPTAFYLCASQTVELSSNQPQHFGDGTRLSIL.

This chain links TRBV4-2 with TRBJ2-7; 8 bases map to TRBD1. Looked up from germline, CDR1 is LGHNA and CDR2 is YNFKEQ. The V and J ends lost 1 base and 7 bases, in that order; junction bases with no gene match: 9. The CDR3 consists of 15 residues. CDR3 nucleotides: TGTGCCAGCAGCCAAGCCCCGGACAGGGATGATGAGCAGTACTTC. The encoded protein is CASSQAPDRDDEQYF.

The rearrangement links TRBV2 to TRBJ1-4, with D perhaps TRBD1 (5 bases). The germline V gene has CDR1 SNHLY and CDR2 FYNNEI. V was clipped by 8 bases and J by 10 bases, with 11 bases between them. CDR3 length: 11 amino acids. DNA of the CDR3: TGTGCCAGCGGGCCTGGGGCAAAACTGTTTTTT. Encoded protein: CASGPGAKLFF.

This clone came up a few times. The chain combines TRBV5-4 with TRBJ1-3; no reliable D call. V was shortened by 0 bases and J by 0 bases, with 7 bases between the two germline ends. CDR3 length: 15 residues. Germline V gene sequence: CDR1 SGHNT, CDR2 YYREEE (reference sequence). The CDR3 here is CASSLGQNSGNTIYF. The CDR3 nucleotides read TGTGCCAGCAGCTTGGGGCAGAACTCTGGAAACACCATATATTTT.

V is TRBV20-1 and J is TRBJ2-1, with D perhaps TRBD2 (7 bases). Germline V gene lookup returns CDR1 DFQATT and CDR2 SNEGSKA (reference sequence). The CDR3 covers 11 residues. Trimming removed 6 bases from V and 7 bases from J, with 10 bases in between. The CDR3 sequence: CSAGGENEQFF. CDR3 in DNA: TGCAGTGCAGGGGGGGAGAATGAGCAGTTCTTC.

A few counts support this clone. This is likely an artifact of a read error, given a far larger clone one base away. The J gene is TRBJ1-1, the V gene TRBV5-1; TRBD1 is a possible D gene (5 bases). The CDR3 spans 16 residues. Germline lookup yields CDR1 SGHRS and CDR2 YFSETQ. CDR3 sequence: CAGSFNRGTGYTEAFF. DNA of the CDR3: TGCGCCGGCAGCTTTAACCGAGGAACAGGCTACACTGAAGCTTTCTTT. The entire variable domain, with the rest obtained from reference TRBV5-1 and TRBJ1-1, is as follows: KAGVTQTPRYLIKTRGQQVTLSCSPISGHRSVSWYQQTPGQGLQFLFEYFSETQRNKGNFPGRFSGRQFSNSRSEMNVSTLELGDSALYLCAGSFNRGTGYTEAFFGQGTRLTVV.

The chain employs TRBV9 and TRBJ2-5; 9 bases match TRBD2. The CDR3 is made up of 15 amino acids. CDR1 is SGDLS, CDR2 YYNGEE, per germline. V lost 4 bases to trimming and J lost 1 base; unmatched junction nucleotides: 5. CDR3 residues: CASSSTSGFQETQYF. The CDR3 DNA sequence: TGTGCCAGCAGCTCGACTAGCGGTTTCCAAGAGACCCAGTACTTC.